This T cell receptor (beta chain) comes out of a study of blood T cells in healthy people across ages. The germline gives CDR1 SGHTA, CDR2 FQGNSA. This CDR3 has 13 amino acids. The junction had 7 bases not matched to a gene; V was cut back by 5 bases and J by 9 bases. It was with a sample-barcoded 5' primer and a J-beta primer mix that a second PCR of roughly 7 to 12 cycles was run. A single record per CDR3 protein comes from TCRdb applying MiXCR to the 5' RACE reads. This sample carries 750,000 to 850,000 distinct CDR3 sequences, just under 25% of them seen once, and the ten largest clones take under 4.5%. These data were also filed under a second study, of T cells of mothers and their children.

This TCR was sampled from a boy younger than 18 in good health. The chain is built from TRBV7-2 and TRBJ2-3; 8 nucleotides match TRBD2. What was sequenced was blood. In DNA, the CDR3 is TGTGCCAGCAGCCCCAGGGAGCGGGGGACGCAGTATTTT. Residues: CASSPRERGTQYF.